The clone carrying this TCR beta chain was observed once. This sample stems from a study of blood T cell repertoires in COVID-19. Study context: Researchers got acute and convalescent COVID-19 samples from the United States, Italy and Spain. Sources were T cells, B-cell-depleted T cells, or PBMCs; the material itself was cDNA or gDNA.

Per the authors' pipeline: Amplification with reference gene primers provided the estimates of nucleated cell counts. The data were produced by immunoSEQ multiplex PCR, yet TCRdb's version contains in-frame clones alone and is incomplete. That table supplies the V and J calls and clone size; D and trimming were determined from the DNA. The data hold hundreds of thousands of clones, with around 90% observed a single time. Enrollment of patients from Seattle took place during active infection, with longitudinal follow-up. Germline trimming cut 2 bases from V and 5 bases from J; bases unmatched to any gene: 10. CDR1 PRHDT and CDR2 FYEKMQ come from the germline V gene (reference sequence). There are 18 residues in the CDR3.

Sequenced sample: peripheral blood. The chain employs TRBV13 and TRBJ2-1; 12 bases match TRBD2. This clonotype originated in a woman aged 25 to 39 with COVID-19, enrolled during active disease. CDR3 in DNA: TGTGCCAGCAGCTTAAGGAGCCGAAGACTAGCGGGGGACAATGAGCAGTTCTTC. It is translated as CASSLRSRRLAGDNEQFF. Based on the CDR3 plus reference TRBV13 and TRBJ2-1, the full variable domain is AAGVIQSPRHLIKEKRETATLKCYPIPRHDTVYWYQQGPGQDPQFLISFYEKMQSDKGSIPDRFSAQQFSDYHSELNMSSLELGDSALYFCASSLRSRRLAGDNEQFFGPGTRLTVL.